The 18 T cell receptor beta chains below all came from one sample that was sequenced in a study of TIL therapy for anti-PD-1-resistant metastatic lung cancer. Time point defined: pre-treatment sample, taken before nivolumab and TIL therapy. Pleural nodules or supraclavicular lymph nodes made up most of the excised metastases sampled. The libraries were made with immunoSEQ v3. TCRdb's table, derived via immunoSEQ multiplex PCR, lists solely in-frame clones and lacks some. In the table there are about 100,000 clones, under 70% of which are singletons. The specimen comprised tumor tissue, sampled at baseline. These TCRs come from a person aged 25 to 80 with non-small cell lung cancer.

V and J are TRBV4-2 and TRBJ2-2, with D perhaps matching TRBD2 (7 bases). There are 17 residues in the CDR3. V was shortened by 4 bases and J by 0 bases, with 15 bases between the two germline ends. Looked up from germline, CDR1 is LGHNA and CDR2 is YNFKEQ. CDR3 coding DNA: TGTGCCAGCAGCCCTAGGGGGGGCCCCCCGAACACCGGGGAGCTGTTTTTT. Encoded protein: CASSPRGGPPNTGELFF.

The chain employs TRBV5-1 and TRBJ2-6, with D tentatively TRBD1 (5 bases). From germline, CDR1 is SGHRS and CDR2 YFSETQ. CDR3 size: 16 residues. V lost 4 bases to trimming and J lost 4 bases, with 15 bases between them. DNA for the CDR3: TGCGCCAGCAGCGCCTGGGCAGGGTCCGGGGCCAACGTCCTGACTTTC. This codes for CASSAWAGSGANVLTF.

V usage is TRBV14 and J usage is TRBJ2-3; 7 nucleotides line up with TRBD2. V trimming: 3 bases; J trimming: 2 bases; junction bases outside the gene matches: 20. This CDR3 is 20 amino acids long. Germline-derived CDR1 and CDR2 are SGHDN and FVKESK. In DNA, the CDR3 is TGTGCCAGCAGCCAGCGAACTGGAGGGACGTCTAGCGGACCCACAGATACGCAGTATTTT. As protein: CASSQRTGGTSSGPTDTQYF.

This sequence joins TRBV24-1 and TRBJ2-3; D perhaps matches TRBD2 (6 bases). Trimming left V 2 bases short and J 0 bases short, with 8 bases between. Germline V gene data show CDR1 as KGHDR and CDR2 as SFDVKD. The CDR3 runs to 15 residues. CDR3 nucleotide sequence: TGTGCCACCAGTGATTCGGGGGTGAGCACAGATACGCAGTATTTT. Its protein is CATSDSGVSTDTQYF.

The CDR3 reads CASSQGADGPYEQYF. In DNA form, the CDR3 reads TGTGCCAGCAGCCAAGGGGCGGACGGTCCCTACGAGCAGTACTTC. The rearrangement links TRBV4-2 to TRBJ2-7, with D unresolved. Germline-derived CDR1 and CDR2 are LGHNA and YNFKEQ. The CDR3 runs 15 residues. Between the trimmed V and J ends, which lost 1 base and 2 bases, there was a span of 12 bases.

This clone came up many times. The chain employs TRBV27 and TRBJ2-3; TRBD2 might be the D (6 bases). This CDR3 region has 14 residues. Germline V lookup: CDR1 MNHEY, CDR2 SMNVEV (reference sequence). V lost 3 bases to trimming and J lost 6 bases, with 13 bases between them. CDR3 sequence reads: CASSLEGPRDTQYF. The CDR3, as DNA: TGTGCCAGCAGTTTGGAGGGACCAAGGGATACGCAGTATTTT.

This chain uses TRBV6-6 with TRBJ1-5, with a tentative D call TRBD1 (6 bases). Trimming took off 5 bases at V and 0 bases at J, with 11 bases between the two ends. The CDR3 totals 15 residues. Germline assignment: CDR1 MNHNY and CDR2 SVGAGI (reference sequence). CDR3 nucleotide sequence: TGTGCCAGCAGTACGACAGGTGATAGCAATCAGCCCCAGCATTTT. It is translated as CASSTTGDSNQPQHF.

The V and J genes are TRBV3-1 (or the pseudogene TRBV3-2) and TRBJ1-1; 9 bases fit TRBD1. This CDR3 spans 13 amino acids. Trimming cost V 1 base and J 11 bases; bases outside gene matches: 5. Germline assignment: CDR1 LGHDT and CDR2 YNNKEL (reference sequence). The CDR3 is CASSQGTGDLAFF. The CDR3 bases are TGTGCCAGCAGCCAAGGGACAGGGGATCTCGCTTTCTTT.

The genes are TRBV27 and TRBJ1-2; D may be TRBD1 (5 bases). Germline CDR1 reads MNHEY; CDR2 reads SMNVEV (reference sequence). Trimming took 5 bases from V and 7 from J, leaving 14 bases between them. The CDR3 is 13 amino acids. CDR3 sequence: CASSPGLGVGYTF. In DNA, the CDR3 is TGTGCCAGCAGTCCGGGACTTGGTGTTGGCTACACCTTC.

The chain has TRBV19 and TRBJ2-1; possibly TRBD1 or TRBD2 for D (5 bases each). Germline V lookup: CDR1 LNHDA, CDR2 SQIVND (reference sequence). The V gene lost 3 bases and the J gene lost 4 bases, with 13 bases spanning the gap. The CDR3 consists of 15 residues. The CDR3 DNA reads TGTGCCAGTAGTATTGACTCGGGACCATACAATGAGCAGTTCTTC. Its translation is CASSIDSGPYNEQFF.

The chain couples TRBV7-9 to TRBJ1-2, with 10 bases matching TRBD1. This CDR3 is built from 13 residues. Trimming cost V 6 bases and J 8 bases; bases outside gene matches: 6. CDR1 and CDR2 (germline): SEHNR, FQNEAQ (reference sequence). CDR3: CASSLGQGRGYTF. As DNA, the CDR3 is TGTGCCAGCAGTTTGGGACAGGGGAGAGGCTACACCTTC.

This chain links TRBV19 with TRBJ1-5, with D hard to call. Per germline, CDR1 LNHDA and CDR2 SQIVND (reference sequence). The germline V and J ends were trimmed by 6 bases and 4 bases, with 13 bases remaining between them. The CDR3 totals 14 residues. The CDR3 DNA sequence: TGTGCCAGTAGCAATGGACGGATGAATCAGCCCCAGCATTTT. Protein sequence: CASSNGRMNQPQHF.

The chain is built from TRBV5-1 and TRBJ1-6; TRBD1 aligns across 7 bases. Germline V lookup: CDR1 SGHRS, CDR2 YFSETQ. V lost 6 bases, J lost 10 bases, and 10 bases stayed unmatched. The CDR3 covers 14 residues. The CDR3 protein is CASKRPGGDSPLHF. The DNA of the CDR3 is TGCGCCAGCAAACGGCCAGGGGGAGACTCACCCCTCCACTTT. The whole variable domain, filled in from reference TRBV5-1 and TRBJ1-6, reads KAGVTQTPRYLIKTRGQQVTLSCSPISGHRSVSWYQQTPGQGLQFLFEYFSETQRNKGNFPGRFSGRQFSNSRSEMNVSTLELGDSALYLCASKRPGGDSPLHFGNGTRLTVT.

This clone was observed once. The chain recombines TRBV5-6 with TRBJ1-1; no clear D gene. The CDR3 covers 13 residues. The V end lost 1 base, the J end lost 2 bases, and 6 bases lay between the germline ends. Per germline, CDR1 SGHDT and CDR2 YYEEEE. CDR3 in DNA: TGTGCCAGCAGCTTGACGGTAAACACTGAAGCTTTCTTT. It yields the protein CASSLTVNTEAFF.

In the case of this clone: Other nucleotide sequences from this sample produce the same CDR3. DNA for the CDR3: TGTGCCAGTAGTATGGGAACAGCGAACTACGAGCAGTACTTC. It translates to CASSMGTANYEQYF. The genes are TRBV19 and TRBJ2-7; D call uncertain. CDR1 is LNHDA, CDR2 SQIVND, per germline (reference sequence). The CDR3 consists of 14 residues. V was clipped by 3 bases and J by 3 bases, with 12 bases between them.

This clone appeared a few times. The rearrangement joins TRBV7-9 to TRBJ1-1; D call uncertain. This CDR3 is built from 16 residues. V was clipped by 5 bases and J by 1 base, with 17 bases between them. Germline V gives CDR1 SEHNR, CDR2 FQNEAQ (reference sequence). The CDR3 reads CASSHVGRRANTEAFF. CDR3 DNA: TGTGCCAGCAGCCACGTTGGGAGGAGGGCGAACACTGAAGCTTTCTTT.

The chain combines TRBV6-5 with TRBJ2-7; the D is unclear. Germline CDR1 MNHEY, CDR2 SVGAGI. The CDR3 is 15 residues long. The germline V and J ends were trimmed by 3 bases and 4 bases, with 16 bases remaining between them. The CDR3 DNA follows: TGTGCCAGCAGTTATCGGGCCGGGCCCCGATACGAGCAGTACTTC. Translation: CASSYRAGPRYEQYF.

This clone was detected a few times. The genes are TRBV27 and TRBJ1-6; no firm D call. CDR1 and CDR2 (germline): MNHEY, SMNVEV (reference sequence). This CDR3 has 13 amino acids. Deletions cut 4 bases from V and 8 bases from J, with 9 bases between. Here the CDR3 reads CASSWAVDSPLHF. CDR3 nucleotides: TGTGCCAGCAGTTGGGCGGTCGATTCACCCCTCCACTTT.